In this sample, the clone carrying this T cell receptor beta chain turned up many times. This sample is part of a study of blood T cells in healthy people across ages. In the study overall: Capturing about one barcoded beta molecule per two T cells was achieved by template switching.

The length of the CDR3 is 16 residues. Germline CDR1 reads MNHNY; CDR2 reads SVGAGI (reference sequence). V was shortened by 2 bases and J by 4 bases, with 12 bases between the two germline ends. Then a second PCR, running roughly 7 to 11 cycles, was carried out with a sample-barcoded 5' primer and a J-beta primer mix. Each CDR3 protein is one row after TCRdb ran MiXCR on the 5' RACE reads. The data hold 650,000 to 950,000 distinct CDR3 sequences, with around two fifths observed a single time. Every participating donor contributed roughly 10 milliliters of peripheral blood through a draw. The V call is TRBV6-6, the J call TRBJ2-6; D not certain. Specimen: blood. This clonotype was obtained from a man in his fifties or sixties in good health. Written as DNA, the CDR3 is TGTGCCAGCAGTTACACGGCCGGGTCCGGGGCCAACGTCCTGACTTTC. This gives the protein CASSYTAGSGANVLTF.